The 16 T cell receptor beta chains in this list originate from one sample, sequenced in a study of T cell changes during pregnancy in multiple sclerosis. Here immunoSEQ multiplex PCR was the method, and the copy in TCRdb shows in-frame clones only, minus some. This sample has approximately 31,000 clones, with 85% to 95% found just once. The sample in question was CD4+ T cells from peripheral blood mononuclear cells, obtained in the second trimester of pregnancy. These receptor sequences come from a female donor with multiple sclerosis, enrolled in a pregnancy study.

The rearrangement uses TRBV11-3 and TRBJ2-1; 10 nucleotides line up with TRBD1. CDR1 is SGHNT, CDR2 YENEEA, per germline. The CDR3 runs to 13 residues. The trim removed 6 bases at V and 6 bases at J, leaving 2 bases unmatched. The CDR3 protein is CASRGQGSNEQFF. The CDR3 DNA follows: TGTGCCAGCAGGGGACAGGGGAGCAATGAGCAGTTCTTC. The full variable domain, its missing parts supplied by reference TRBV11-3 and TRBJ2-1, is EAGVVQSPRYKIIEKKQPVAFWCNPISGHNTLYWYLQNLGQGPELLIRYENEEAVDDSQLPKDRFSAERLKGVDSTLKIQPAELGDSAVYLCASRGQGSNEQFFGPGTRLTVL.

This chain joins TRBV6-1 and TRBJ1-1, with a possible D match to TRBD1 (6 bases). CDR1 is MNHNS and CDR2 is SASEGT in the germline V gene. Trimming removed 0 bases from V and 0 bases from J, with 11 bases in between. This CDR3 has 16 amino acids. CDR3 loop: CASSEARTAMNTEAFF. CDR3 nucleotide sequence: TGTGCCAGCAGTGAAGCCCGGACAGCCATGAACACTGAAGCTTTCTTT.

This rearrangement joins TRBV27 to TRBJ1-2, with TRBD1 matching over 7 bases. Germline assignment: CDR1 MNHEY and CDR2 SMNVEV (reference sequence). V gave up 4 bases and J gave up 6 bases; unmatched junction bases: 8. The CDR3 totals 14 residues. CDR3 protein: CASSSIDRAHGYTF. DNA of the CDR3: TGTGCCAGCAGTTCCATAGACAGGGCACATGGCTACACCTTC.

The chain uses TRBV28 and TRBJ2-2, with TRBD2 matching over 15 bases. Looked up from germline, CDR1 is MDHEN and CDR2 is SYDVKM. The CDR3 totals 17 residues. V was clipped by 6 bases and J by 6 bases; unmatched bases: 8. The CDR3 DNA reads as TGTGCCAGCAGCGCCACCGGACTAGCGGGAGGGCCCGGGGAGCTGTTTTTT. It is translated as CASSATGLAGGPGELFF.

V is TRBV18 and J is TRBJ2-3, with TRBD2 as a possible D gene (6 bases). V lost 3 bases and J 3 bases, leaving 28 bases between the germline ends. This CDR3 has 20 residues. Germline V gives CDR1 KGHSH, CDR2 LQKENI. The DNA of the CDR3 is TGTGCCAGCTCACCTCCAAACCCCCGGCCAGGTAGCCGGGGGACAGATACGCAGTATTTT. It specifies CASSPPNPRPGSRGTDTQYF.

This chain uses TRBV9 with TRBJ2-1; a possible D gene is TRBD1 (5 bases). The CDR3 runs 14 residues. In germline, CDR1 is SGDLS, CDR2 YYNGEE. V was trimmed by 4 bases and J by 5 bases, leaving 13 bases between them. CDR3 region: CASSQLGANNEQFF. CDR3 DNA sequence: TGTGCCAGCAGCCAGCTAGGGGCCAACAATGAGCAGTTCTTC.

V gene TRBV6-6 combines with J gene TRBJ1-5, with 8 bases identical to TRBD1. CDR1 is MNHNY and CDR2 is SVGAGI in the germline V gene (reference sequence). CDR3 size: 16 residues. Trimming removed 5 bases from V and 7 bases from J; junction bases left unmatched: 13. Here the CDR3 reads CASSQTGARGEQPQHF. The CDR3 DNA reads as TGTGCCAGCAGTCAGACAGGGGCGAGGGGAGAACAGCCCCAGCATTTT.

The CDR3 loop is CASSLGSSEETQYF. The CDR3 nucleotides are TGTGCCAGCAGCTTGGGGAGTTCAGAAGAGACCCAGTACTTC. The chain couples TRBV5-6 to TRBJ2-5; D unresolved. V was shortened by 0 bases and J by 3 bases, with 9 bases between the two germline ends. Per germline, CDR1 SGHDT and CDR2 YYEEEE. The CDR3 spans 14 residues.

The chain joins TRBV12-5 to TRBJ1-2; D is perhaps TRBD1 (6 bases). The germline V and J ends were trimmed by 5 bases and 8 bases, with 18 bases remaining between them. The CDR3 totals 14 residues. CDR1 and CDR2 (germline): LGHNT, FRNRAP. CDR3 residues: CASGMTLQTGGYTF. CDR3 sequence (DNA): TGTGCTAGTGGTATGACGCTCCAAACAGGGGGCTACACCTTC.

This sequence joins TRBV5-5 and TRBJ1-5; possible D gene TRBD1, 5 bases. Germline V gives CDR1 SGHKS, CDR2 YYEKEE (reference sequence). The V end lost 0 bases, the J end lost 0 bases, and 7 bases lay between the germline ends. The CDR3 totals 15 residues. The CDR3, as DNA: TGTGCCAGCAGCTTGGCCGACAGTAGCAATCAGCCCCAGCATTTT. Protein: CASSLADSSNQPQHF.

J is TRBJ2-5 and V is TRBV4-2; D is possibly TRBD2 (5 bases). This CDR3 has 13 residues. Trimming cost V 1 base and J 6 bases, with 9 bases left between them. In germline, CDR1 is LGHNA, CDR2 YNFKEQ. The CDR3 nucleotides read TGTGCCAGCAGCCAAGGGGAGAGAAAGACCCAGTACTTC. Translating it yields CASSQGERKTQYF.

This clone was seen a single time. The V and J genes are TRBV7-8 and TRBJ1-2, with a tentative D call TRBD1 (6 bases). The V end was cut by 1 base, the J end by 0 bases, with 15 bases between. Germline values: CDR1 SGHVS, CDR2 FQNEAQ. The length of the CDR3 is 17 residues. CDR3 sequence (DNA): TGTGCCAGCAGCTTAGGTCGGACAGCGCTGACTAACTATGGCTACACCTTC. Translated, it gives CASSLGRTALTNYGYTF.

This sequence joins TRBV5-8 and TRBJ1-2; D unclear. The V gene lost 1 base and the J gene lost 11 bases, with 18 bases spanning the gap. CDR3 size: 14 residues. Germline values: CDR1 SGHTS, CDR2 YDEGEE. This chain's CDR3 is CASSLLGNLWWYTF. The CDR3 DNA reads as TGTGCCAGCAGCTTGCTGGGCAACCTATGGTGGTACACCTTC.

V is TRBV12-5 and J is TRBJ1-2; a possible D gene is TRBD1 (5 bases). Germline-derived CDR1 and CDR2 are LGHNT and FRNRAP. V lost 7 bases and J 3 bases, leaving 12 bases between the germline ends. The CDR3 loop spans 13 amino acids. DNA for the CDR3: TGTGCTAGTGCCACACAGGTAGACTATGGCTACACCTTC. It codes for CASATQVDYGYTF.

The chain uses TRBV7-8 and TRBJ2-6, with D possibly being TRBD1 (6 bases). The CDR3 totals 19 residues. Trimming stripped 4 bases from V and 4 bases from J, with 23 bases between. Germline CDR1 reads SGHVS; CDR2 reads FQNEAQ. Here the CDR3 reads CASSSNRDIASLGANVLTF. The CDR3, as DNA: TGTGCCAGCAGCTCGAACCGGGACATAGCGTCTCTCGGGGCCAACGTCCTGACTTTC.

The chain combines TRBV5-1 with TRBJ2-7; tentative D call: TRBD1 (6 bases). The germline gives CDR1 SGHRS, CDR2 YFSETQ. The V end was cut by 2 bases, the J end by 3 bases, with 9 bases between. The CDR3 runs 13 residues. The CDR3 protein is CASSFDRNYEQYF. The CDR3 nucleotides are TGCGCCAGCAGCTTTGACAGGAACTACGAGCAGTACTTC.